What follows are 2 T cell receptor beta chains derived from one specimen sequenced in a study of cytotoxic CD8 clonotypes in ibrutinib-treated CLL. Using immunoSEQ multiplex PCR, the repertoire was profiled, and TCRdb retains in-frame clones only, with some absent. This table has about 310,000 clones, approximately 80% appearing once. The source was PBMCs, collected before ibrutinib treatment. These receptors all stem from a human donor with chronic lymphocytic leukemia.

This clone has only one observation. The chain carries TRBV27 and TRBJ2-1, with unresolved D. The length of the CDR3 is 17 residues. Trimming left V 0 bases short and J 3 bases short, with 15 bases between. Germline lookup yields CDR1 MNHEY and CDR2 SMNVEV (reference sequence). The CDR3 nucleotides are TGTGCCAGCAGTTTATCGTCCGAGCCCACGATCTACAATGAGCAGTTCTTC. As protein: CASSLSSEPTIYNEQFF.

The chain is built from TRBV7-9 and TRBJ2-7; D not certain. Germline V lookup: CDR1 SEHNR, CDR2 FQNEAQ (reference sequence). This CDR3 has 15 amino acids. The V and J ends lost 3 bases and 4 bases respectively, with 16 bases between them. CDR3 sequence: CASSLWVTTVYEQYF. The CDR3 DNA follows: TGTGCCAGCAGCTTGTGGGTTACGACCGTTTACGAGCAGTACTTC. The full variable domain, in which reference TRBV7-9 and TRBJ2-7 provide the parts outside the CDR3, is DTGVSQNPRHKITKRGQNVTFRCDPISEHNRLYWYRQTLGQGPEFLTYFQNEAQLEKSRLLSDRFSAERPKGSFSTLEIQRTEQGDSAMYLCASSLWVTTVYEQYFGPGTRLTVT.